The 15 T cell receptor beta chains listed next were all sequenced from one sample in a study of shared clonotypes between healthy human individuals. The naive CD8 fraction comprised CD45RO-negative cells positively selected for CCR7 and excluded terminally differentiated effector memory CD45RA+ cells. Profiled with immunoSEQ multiplex PCR; TCRdb holds only in-frame clones, not every one. The profile shows hundreds of thousands of clones, 80% to 95% of them singletons. The sequencing input was naive CD8+ T cells sorted from blood. The receptors stem from a man under 40 in good health.

The gene calls are TRBV19 and TRBJ2-1; possibly TRBD2 for D (6 bases). Germline V gene lookup returns CDR1 LNHDA and CDR2 SQIVND (reference sequence). The CDR3 length is 17 residues. V shed 0 bases and J shed 0 bases, with 12 bases lying between them. This CDR3 reads CASSIDSGTRSYNEQFF. DNA of the CDR3: TGTGCCAGTAGTATAGATTCCGGGACTCGCTCCTACAATGAGCAGTTCTTC. The full variable domain, with the rest looked up from reference TRBV19 and TRBJ2-1, is DGGITQSPKYLFRKEGQNVTLSCEQNLNHDAMYWYRQDPGQGLRLIYYSQIVNDFQKGDIAEGYSVSREKKESFPLTVTSAQKNPTAFYLCASSIDSGTRSYNEQFFGPGTRLTVL.

About this clone: This may be a read error: a much more frequent sequence differs by one nucleotide. The rearrangement uses TRBV7-2 and TRBJ2-3, with 10 nucleotides matching TRBD2. The CDR3 has 16 amino acids. J gave up 0 bases and V 4 bases, and 4 bases lay outside the gene matches. The germline gives CDR1 SGHTA, CDR2 FQGNSA. CDR3 in amino acids: CASSSLAGGSTDTQYF. The CDR3 DNA reads TGTGCCAGCAGCTCTTTAGCGGGAGGAAGCACAGATACGCAGTATTTT.

The chain joins TRBV6-1 to TRBJ2-7, with D unclear. There are 15 residues in the CDR3. The V end lost 2 bases, the J end lost 1 base, and 12 bases lay between the germline ends. Germline CDR1 reads MNHNS; CDR2 reads SASEGT. CDR3: CASSESRTTSYEQYF. The DNA of the CDR3 is TGTGCCAGCAGTGAAAGTAGGACCACTTCCTACGAGCAGTACTTC.

Comments on this clone: The identical CDR3 is also encoded by other nucleotide sequences in the sample. V and J are TRBV27 and TRBJ2-3, with no clear D. CDR3 length: 13 amino acids. Trimming pared 3 bases from V and 1 base from J, leaving 5 bases between. Germline values: CDR1 MNHEY, CDR2 SMNVEV (reference sequence). CDR3 sequence: CASSFLGTDTQYF. The CDR3 coding sequence is TGTGCCAGCAGTTTTCTGGGCACAGATACGCAGTATTTT.

The chain is built from TRBV27 and TRBJ2-7; D gene uncertain. V dropped 4 bases and J dropped 7 bases, with 14 bases sitting between them. This CDR3 spans 13 amino acids. CDR1 MNHEY and CDR2 SMNVEV come from the germline V gene (reference sequence). The chain's CDR3 is CASSSGHTREQYF. For the CDR3, the DNA is TGTGCCAGCAGTTCCGGGCACACACGAGAGCAGTACTTC.

The V and J genes are TRBV27 and TRBJ2-3, with TRBD2 matching over 9 bases. Unmatched junction bases numbered 9, after V lost 5 bases and J lost 3 bases. Germline V gene lookup returns CDR1 MNHEY and CDR2 SMNVEV (reference sequence). This CDR3 comprises 16 residues. The CDR3 coding sequence is TGTGCCAGCAGTACCTTAGCGGGAGAATTGACAGATACGCAGTATTTT. Translation: CASSTLAGELTDTQYF.

The chain joins TRBV28 to TRBJ2-1; the D gene is possibly TRBD2 (5 bases). Germline V lookup: CDR1 MDHEN, CDR2 SYDVKM. This CDR3 comprises 15 residues. Trimming removed 3 bases at V and 3 bases at J, with 12 bases between. CDR3 residues: CASSFRQGGYNEQFF. CDR3 bases: TGTGCCAGCAGTTTCCGACAAGGAGGCTACAATGAGCAGTTCTTC.

V and J are TRBV10-3 and TRBJ2-2; D not certain. Germline CDR1 reads ENHRY; CDR2 reads SYGVKD. The CDR3 sequence is 12 residues long. The germline V and J ends were trimmed by 4 bases and 7 bases, with 7 bases remaining between them. CDR3 DNA: TGTGCCATCAGTGTGCGGCACGGGGAGCTGTTTTTT. Translated, it gives CAISVRHGELFF.

This chain joins TRBV4-3 and TRBJ2-5, with 13 bases lining up with TRBD2. Germline V lookup: CDR1 LGHNA, CDR2 YSLEER. V shed 4 bases, J shed 1 base, and the junction held 3 bases outside the gene matches. The CDR3 contains 16 residues. The CDR3 region has the DNA TGCGCCAGCAGCCCAACTAGCGGGAGGGCCCAAGAGACCCAGTACTTC. Protein sequence: CASSPTSGRAQETQYF.

V and J are TRBV10-3 and TRBJ2-3; 14 bases match TRBD2. CDR3 size: 17 residues. V lost 2 bases, J lost 4 bases, and 5 bases stayed unmatched. Germline V lookup: CDR1 ENHRY, CDR2 SYGVKD. The CDR3: CAISEVGLAGGPDTQYF. CDR3 DNA: TGTGCCATCAGTGAGGTCGGACTAGCGGGAGGTCCAGATACGCAGTATTTT.

The chain uses TRBV27 and TRBJ2-1; tentative D call: TRBD1 (6 bases). V lost 5 bases, J lost 4 bases, and 15 bases lay in between. The CDR3 is 15 amino acids. CDR1 and CDR2 (germline): MNHEY, SMNVEV (reference sequence). This CDR3 is CASSAQGTGYNEQFF. CDR3 nucleotides: TGTGCCAGCAGTGCCCAGGGGACGGGGTACAATGAGCAGTTCTTC.

The rearrangement uses TRBV19 and TRBJ1-5; D is uncertain. Germline CDR1 is LNHDA and CDR2 is SQIVND (reference sequence). The ends were cut back, 3 bases at V and 2 bases at J, with 14 bases in the middle. The CDR3 is 16 amino acids. The CDR3 region is CASSINTGLGNQPQHF. In DNA, the CDR3 is TGTGCCAGTAGTATCAATACGGGTCTCGGCAATCAGCCCCAGCATTTT.

The DNA of the CDR3 is TGCGCCAGCAGCCAAGTCGGGCTAGCGCGAGAGACCCAGTACTTC. The encoded protein is CASSQVGLARETQYF. The chain is built from TRBV4-1 and TRBJ2-5, with D possibly being TRBD2 (6 bases). The germline CDR1 and CDR2 sequences are MGHRA and YSYEKL. This CDR3 spans 15 amino acids. With 1 base removed from V and 4 bases from J, the gap between germline ends came to 13 bases.

This clone appeared a single time. V and J are TRBV4-1 and TRBJ2-3; D may be TRBD1 (6 bases). From germline, CDR1 is MGHRA and CDR2 YSYEKL. V was cut by 4 bases and J by 3 bases, with 11 bases left in between. The CDR3 runs to 14 residues. The CDR3 nucleotides are TGCGCCAGCAGCCCAAACCAGGGGACAGATACGCAGTATTTT. This sequence encodes CASSPNQGTDTQYF.

The sample holds a few counts of this clone. The CDR3 region is CSAWSSYEQYF. The CDR3 nucleotides read TGCAGCGCATGGAGCTCCTACGAGCAGTACTTC. V gene TRBV29-1 combines with J gene TRBJ2-7; no clear D gene. Trimming cost V 7 bases and J 0 bases, with 7 bases left between them. The germline V gene encodes CDR1 SQVTM and CDR2 ANQGSEA. The CDR3 has 11 amino acids.